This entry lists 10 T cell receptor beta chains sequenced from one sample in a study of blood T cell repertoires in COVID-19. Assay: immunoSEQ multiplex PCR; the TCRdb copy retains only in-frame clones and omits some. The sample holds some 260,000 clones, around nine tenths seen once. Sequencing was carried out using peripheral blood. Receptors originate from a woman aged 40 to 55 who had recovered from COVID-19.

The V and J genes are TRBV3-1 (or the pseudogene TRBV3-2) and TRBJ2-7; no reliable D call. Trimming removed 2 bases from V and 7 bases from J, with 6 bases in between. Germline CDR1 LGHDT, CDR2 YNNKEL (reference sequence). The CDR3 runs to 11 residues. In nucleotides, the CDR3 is TGTGCCAGCAGCCAACGTAAAGAGCAGTACTTC. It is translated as CASSQRKEQYF.

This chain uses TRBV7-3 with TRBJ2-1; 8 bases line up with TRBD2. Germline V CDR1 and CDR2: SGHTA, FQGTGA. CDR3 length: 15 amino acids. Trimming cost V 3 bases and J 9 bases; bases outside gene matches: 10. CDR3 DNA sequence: TGTGCCAGCAGCTTGGCCCCGGGAGGGCCTTTTGAGCAGTTCTTC. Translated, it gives CASSLAPGGPFEQFF.

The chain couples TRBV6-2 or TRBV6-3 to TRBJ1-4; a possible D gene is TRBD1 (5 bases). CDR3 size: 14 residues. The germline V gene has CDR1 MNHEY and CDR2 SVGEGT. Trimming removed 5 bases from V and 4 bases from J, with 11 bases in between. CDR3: CASSPQGNNEKLFF. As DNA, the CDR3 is TGTGCCAGCAGTCCGCAGGGAAATAATGAAAAACTGTTTTTT.

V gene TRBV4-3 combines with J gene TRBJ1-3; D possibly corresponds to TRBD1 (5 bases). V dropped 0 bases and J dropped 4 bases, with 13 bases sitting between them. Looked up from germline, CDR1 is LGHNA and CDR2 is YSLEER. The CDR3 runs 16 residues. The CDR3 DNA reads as TGCGCCAGCAGCCAAGATATTCCGGACACCGGAAACACCATATATTTT. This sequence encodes CASSQDIPDTGNTIYF.

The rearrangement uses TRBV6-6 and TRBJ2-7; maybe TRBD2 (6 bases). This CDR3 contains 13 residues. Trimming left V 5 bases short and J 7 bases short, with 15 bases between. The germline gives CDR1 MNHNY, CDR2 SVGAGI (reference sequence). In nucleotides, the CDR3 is TGTGCCAGCAGTCGGGCGGGAACGAGGGAGCAGTACTTC. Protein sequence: CASSRAGTREQYF.

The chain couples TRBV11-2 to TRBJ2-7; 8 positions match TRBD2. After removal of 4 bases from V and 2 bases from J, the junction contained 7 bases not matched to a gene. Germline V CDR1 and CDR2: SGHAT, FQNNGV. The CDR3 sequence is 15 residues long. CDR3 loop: CASSSGTRGTYEQYF. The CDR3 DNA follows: TGTGCCAGCAGCTCCGGGACTAGGGGGACCTACGAGCAGTACTTC. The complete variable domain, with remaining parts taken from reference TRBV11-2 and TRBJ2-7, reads EAGVAQSPRYKIIEKRQSVAFWCNPISGHATLYWYQQILGQGPKLLIQFQNNGVVDDSQLPKDRFSAERLKGVDSTLKIQPAKLEDSAVYLCASSSGTRGTYEQYFGPGTRLTVT.

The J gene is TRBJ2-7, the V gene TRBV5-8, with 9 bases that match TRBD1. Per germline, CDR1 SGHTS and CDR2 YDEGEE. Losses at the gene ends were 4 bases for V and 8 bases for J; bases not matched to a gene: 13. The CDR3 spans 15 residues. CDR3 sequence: CASSPTGTGLRQQYF. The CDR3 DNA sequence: TGTGCCAGCAGCCCCACCGGGACAGGGTTACGGCAGCAGTACTTC.

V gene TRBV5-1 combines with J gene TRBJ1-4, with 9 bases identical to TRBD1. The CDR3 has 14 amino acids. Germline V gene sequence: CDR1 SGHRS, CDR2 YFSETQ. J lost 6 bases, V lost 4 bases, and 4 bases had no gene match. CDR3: CASSGGTGHEKLFF. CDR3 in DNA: TGCGCCAGCAGCGGCGGGACAGGGCATGAAAAACTGTTTTTT.

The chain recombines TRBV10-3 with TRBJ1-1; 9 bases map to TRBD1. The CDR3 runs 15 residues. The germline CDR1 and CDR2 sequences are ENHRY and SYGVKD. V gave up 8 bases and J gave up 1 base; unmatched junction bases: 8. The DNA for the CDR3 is TGTGCCATCGAGGACAGGGGCTCGGGGAACACTGAAGCTTTCTTT. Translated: CAIEDRGSGNTEAFF.

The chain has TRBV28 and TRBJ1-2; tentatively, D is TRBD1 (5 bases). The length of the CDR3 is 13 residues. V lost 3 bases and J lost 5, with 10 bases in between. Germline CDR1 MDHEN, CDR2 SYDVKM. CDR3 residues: CASSLGLIYGYTF. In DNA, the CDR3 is TGTGCCAGCAGTTTGGGACTGATTTATGGCTACACCTTC.